These 6 T cell receptor beta chains were sequenced from one sample in a study of a mutant IDH1 vaccine in newly diagnosed glioma. The protocol was immunoSEQ multiplex PCR, while the TCRdb copy is restricted to in-frame clones and leaves out a portion. The sample includes tens of thousands of clones, about four fifths of them seen just once. Time point specified: baseline, week 1 (first vaccination visit). Treatment specified: pre-vaccination baseline after standard-of-care therapy. The sequencing used PBMCs, collected from a glioma patient treated with radiotherapy, temozolomide or both. These receptors all come from a man aged 40-50 years with glioma. Some clones in this sample may be carry-over from other donors' samples.

This sequence joins TRBV5-6 and TRBJ1-3; no definite D call. Trimming cost V 0 bases and J 0 bases, with 10 bases left between them. The CDR3 loop spans 16 amino acids. Germline V CDR1 and CDR2: SGHDT, YYEEEE. This CDR3 is CASSLGPGTSGNTIYF. The CDR3, as DNA: TGTGCCAGCAGCTTGGGTCCAGGCACCTCTGGAAACACCATATATTTT.

This chain connects TRBV2 to TRBJ1-1, with D possibly being TRBD1 (6 bases). Germline CDR1 and CDR2: SNHLY and FYNNEI. The CDR3 has 18 residues. V gave up 4 bases and J gave up 0 bases, with 21 bases separating them. CDR3 protein: CASSGPQGQLGLNTEAFF. Written as DNA, the CDR3 is TGTGCCAGCAGTGGGCCCCAAGGACAGCTTGGTTTGAACACTGAAGCTTTCTTT.

The chain links TRBV2 to TRBJ2-7; D not resolved. V lost 7 bases, J lost 1 base, and 8 bases lay in between. The CDR3 runs to 12 residues. Germline V gives CDR1 SNHLY, CDR2 FYNNEI. The CDR3 region is CASTQFSYEQYF. Written as DNA, the CDR3 is TGTGCCAGCACCCAATTTTCCTACGAGCAGTACTTC. The full variable domain, completed using reference TRBV2 and TRBJ2-7, is EPEVTQTPSHQVTQMGQEVILRCVPISNHLYFYWYRQILGQKVEFLVSFYNNEISEKSEIFDDQFSVERPDGSNFTLKIRSTKLEDSAMYFCASTQFSYEQYFGPGTRLTVT.

The rearrangement links TRBV27 to TRBJ1-2; 8 bases line up with TRBD1. CDR1 MNHEY and CDR2 SMNVEV come from the germline V gene (reference sequence). V lost 8 bases to trimming and J lost 5 bases; unmatched junction nucleotides: 13. CDR3 length: 15 residues. The CDR3 reads CASRPGTGPLYGYTF. CDR3 DNA: TGTGCCAGCCGTCCCGGGACAGGTCCCCTTTATGGCTACACCTTC.

The V and J genes are TRBV7-8 and TRBJ2-7; TRBD2 aligns across 13 bases. Trimming took 5 bases from V and 3 from J; bases not matched to a gene: 7. CDR1 is SGHVS, CDR2 FQNEAQ, per germline. CDR3 size: 16 residues. The CDR3 DNA sequence: TGTGCCAGCAGCCTACTAGCGGGGGGGCGGGTCTACGAGCAGTACTTC. Translation gives CASSLLAGGRVYEQYF.

The chain uses TRBV5-6 and TRBJ1-1; D not certain. CDR3 size: 12 residues. V lost 0 bases and J 11 bases, leaving 11 bases between the germline ends. Per germline, CDR1 SGHDT and CDR2 YYEEEE. The CDR3 DNA reads as TGTGCCAGCAGCTTGGGGGTTACCCCGGCTTTCTTT. It yields the protein CASSLGVTPAFF.